The T cell receptor beta chain described here comes from a study of blood T cells in healthy people across ages. Study conclusions and caveats: Expanded clonotype changes were possibly confounded by unknown donor CMV status. Older age went with lower TCR beta diversity per million T cells, in a roughly linear way.

Combining a sample-barcoded 5' primer with a J-beta primer mix, a second PCR ran for 7 to 11 cycles. One entry per CDR3 protein results from TCRdb running MiXCR on the 5' RACE reads. The repertoire holds about 1.6 million distinct CDR3 sequences, around 35% seen once, with 11% in the top ten. There are 14 residues in the CDR3. Per the germline V gene, CDR1 is MNHNS and CDR2 is SASEGT. About this clonotype: Its antigen is undetermined. A read error may produce the germline difference seen at one junction end.

Every donor contributed about 10 milliliters of peripheral blood by blood draw. The chain employs TRBV6-1 and TRBJ2-6; 7 bases line up with TRBD1. The sequenced material came from blood. The source of this sequence is a woman in her 30s in good health. The CDR3 is CAGSDRAGANVLTF. In DNA, the CDR3 is TGTGCCGGCAGTGACAGGGCTGGGGCCAACGTCCTGACTTTC.